This passage covers 21 T cell receptor beta chains from one sample sequenced in a study of cytomegalovirus exposure and HLA in healthy donors. 60 Vbeta and 13 Jbeta primers were used in PCR. Assay used: immunoSEQ multiplex PCR; TCRdb lists only in-frame clones, some missing. The sample yields about 98,000 clones, about 74% seen once. The sequenced sample consisted of PBMCs. These receptors originate from a male donor in good health and CMV-seronegative.

V gene TRBV25-1 combines with J gene TRBJ1-2; D perhaps matches TRBD1 (5 bases). The CDR3 length is 13 residues. Trimming took off 3 bases at V and 8 bases at J, with 13 bases between the two ends. Germline values: CDR1 MGHDK, CDR2 SYGVNS. The CDR3 DNA follows: TGTGCCAGCAGTGATGACAGAGACCGGGGCTACACCTTC. This encodes CASSDDRDRGYTF.

This clone is a singleton in its sample. This chain uses TRBV18 with TRBJ1-2; D may be TRBD1 (5 bases). In germline, CDR1 is KGHSH, CDR2 LQKENI. V shed 3 bases and J shed 5 bases, with 19 bases lying between them. There are 16 residues in the CDR3. CDR3 DNA: TGTGCCAGCTCACCTGGGGCCCCTAAGGACGCGTATGGCTACACCTTC. Amino acid sequence: CASSPGAPKDAYGYTF.

V is TRBV27 and J is TRBJ2-5; the match to TRBD2 covers 9 bases. Germline V gene lookup returns CDR1 MNHEY and CDR2 SMNVEV (reference sequence). V shed 5 bases, J shed 4 bases, and the junction held 11 bases outside the gene matches. The CDR3 is 16 residues long. The CDR3 region is CASSLQAGGTRETQYF. The CDR3 DNA follows: TGTGCCAGCAGTCTACAAGCGGGAGGAACCCGAGAGACCCAGTACTTC.

The chain carries TRBV21-1 and TRBJ2-7; TRBD1 reflects the table's D call only, with no check against the DNA. TRBV21-1 is an annotated pseudogene. The CDR3 runs to 12 residues. As DNA, the CDR3 is TGTGCCAGCAGCGAACAGGGCTACGAGCAGTACTTC. Its translation is CASSEQGYEQYF.

The V call is TRBV5-8, the J call TRBJ2-1; D possibly corresponds to TRBD1 (6 bases). The V and J ends lost 5 bases and 9 bases respectively, with 15 bases between them. Germline V CDR1 and CDR2: SGHTS, YDEGEE. The CDR3 runs to 13 residues. The CDR3: CASSLRGRGEQFF. The CDR3 coding sequence is TGTGCCAGCAGTCTCAGGGGCCGGGGTGAGCAGTTCTTC.

The chain is built from TRBV19 and TRBJ2-5, with D maybe TRBD1 (8 bases). Looked up from germline, CDR1 is LNHDA and CDR2 is SQIVND (reference sequence). Trimming left V 10 bases short and J 2 bases short, with 20 bases between. This CDR3 has 15 residues. The DNA of the CDR3 is TGTGCCACCGTAAACAGGGGGGGCCGTCAAGAGACCCAGTACTTC. Its translation: CATVNRGGRQETQYF.

The chain joins TRBV2 to TRBJ2-7; D call uncertain. The CDR3 consists of 12 residues. Germline loops: CDR1 SNHLY, CDR2 FYNNEI. With 5 bases removed from V and 3 bases from J, the gap between germline ends came to 8 bases. CDR3: CASSRVNYEQYF. The CDR3 DNA reads as TGTGCCAGCAGTCGGGTCAACTACGAGCAGTACTTC.

The V gene is TRBV6-1, the J gene TRBJ2-7, with D possibly matching TRBD2 (5 bases). Germline V CDR1 and CDR2: MNHNS, SASEGT. CDR3 length equals 13 residues. V lost 10 bases to trimming and J lost 5 bases, with 18 bases between them. CDR3 amino acids: CATLSVVSNEQYF. Here the CDR3 DNA reads TGTGCCACCCTTAGCGTTGTGTCCAACGAGCAGTACTTC.

The chain couples TRBV28 to TRBJ1-1; tentatively, D is TRBD1 (6 bases). The CDR3 sequence is 16 residues long. V shed 5 bases and J shed 4 bases, with 20 bases lying between them. Germline CDR1 reads MDHEN; CDR2 reads SYDVKM. CDR3 nucleotide sequence: TGTGCCAGCAGTCCCTATTCAACAGGGTTCGGCACTGAAGCTTTCTTT. It specifies CASSPYSTGFGTEAFF.

J is TRBJ2-1 and V is TRBV5-6; tentative D call: TRBD2 (5 bases). V shed 0 bases and J shed 0 bases, with 7 bases lying between them. Germline V gene sequence: CDR1 SGHDT, CDR2 YYEEEE. The CDR3 sequence is 15 residues long. In DNA form, the CDR3 reads TGTGCCAGCAGCTTGGATACTAGCTCCTACAATGAGCAGTTCTTC. Residues: CASSLDTSSYNEQFF.

The chain couples TRBV6-6 to TRBJ2-1; no clear D. The germline gives CDR1 MNHNY, CDR2 SVGAGI (reference sequence). V was clipped by 2 bases and J by 0 bases, with 8 bases between them. The CDR3 has 15 amino acids. The CDR3 reads CASSYMASSYNEQFF. As DNA, the CDR3 is TGTGCCAGCAGTTACATGGCTAGCTCCTACAATGAGCAGTTCTTC.

The chain uses TRBV14 and TRBJ2-5, with 8 nucleotides matching TRBD1. Germline-derived CDR1 and CDR2 are SGHDN and FVKESK. Trimming at V came to 1 base and at J to 5 bases, leaving 9 bases not matched to a gene. This CDR3 region has 16 residues. The CDR3 sequence: CASSQGAAGGAETQYF. The DNA of the CDR3 is TGTGCCAGCAGCCAAGGGGCTGCAGGGGGCGCGGAGACCCAGTACTTC.

The V and J genes are TRBV7-6 and TRBJ1-2, with 7 bases aligning to TRBD1. The CDR3 is made up of 15 amino acids. Germline V gene lookup returns CDR1 SGHVS and CDR2 FNYEAQ. The V segment lost 0 bases and the J segment 7 bases; nucleotides outside the gene matches: 8. The chain's CDR3 is CASSLAEVGGRGYTF. The CDR3 DNA follows: TGTGCCAGCAGCTTAGCCGAGGTAGGGGGCCGTGGCTACACCTTC. Drawing the rest from reference TRBV7-6 and TRBJ1-2, the complete variable domain is GAGVSQSPRYKVTKRGQDVALRCDPISGHVSLYWYRQALGQGPEFLTYFNYEAQQDKSGLPNDRFSAERPEGSISTLTIQRTEQRDSAMYRCASSLAEVGGRGYTFGSGTRLTVV.

The gene calls are TRBV5-1 and TRBJ2-2; the D is unclear. This CDR3 is built from 14 residues. Trimming pared 1 base from V and 4 bases from J, leaving 8 bases between. Germline V gene lookup returns CDR1 SGHRS and CDR2 YFSETQ. CDR3 DNA: TGCGCCAGCAGCTTGTACCTACCCACCGGGGAGCTGTTTTTT. Encoded protein: CASSLYLPTGELFF.

This chain connects TRBV11-2 to TRBJ2-4; 7 nucleotides line up with TRBD1. There are 15 residues in the CDR3. With V trimmed by 5 bases and J by 4 bases, 8 bases remained unmatched. Per germline, CDR1 SGHAT and CDR2 FQNNGV. CDR3 in amino acids: CASSLPPGQKNIQYF. DNA for the CDR3: TGTGCCAGCAGCCTACCTCCGGGACAGAAAAACATTCAGTACTTC.

This chain links TRBV30 with TRBJ1-2; D not resolved. V was shortened by 0 bases and J by 2 bases, with 4 bases between the two germline ends. Germline V gene lookup returns CDR1 GTSNPN and CDR2 SVGIG (reference sequence). CDR3 length equals 12 residues. Here the CDR3 reads CAWSVQNYGYTF. CDR3 nucleotides: TGTGCCTGGAGTGTACAGAACTATGGCTACACCTTC.

The V call is TRBV19, the J call TRBJ2-7; weak D call: TRBD1 (6 bases). Germline lookup yields CDR1 LNHDA and CDR2 SQIVND (reference sequence). The CDR3 spans 15 residues. V lost 7 bases, J lost 2 bases, and 18 bases lay in between. CDR3 DNA: TGTGCCAGTAATGCAAAGTCACAGGGTCCCTACGAGCAGTACTTC. This sequence encodes CASNAKSQGPYEQYF.

V is TRBV5-6 and J is TRBJ1-2, with 9 bases fitting TRBD1. This CDR3 has 15 residues. Trimming took 4 bases from V and 7 from J; bases not matched to a gene: 11. Germline CDR1 and CDR2: SGHDT and YYEEEE. CDR3 amino acids: CASSPRRTGESGYTF. DNA for the CDR3: TGTGCCAGCAGCCCCCGCCGGACAGGGGAGTCTGGCTACACCTTC.

CDR3 amino acids: CASSFSPVNGHYGYTF. As DNA, the CDR3 is TGTGCCAGCAGTTTCTCCCCGGTGAATGGGCACTATGGCTACACCTTC. The chain employs TRBV28 and TRBJ1-2; D gene unclear. The CDR3 is 16 residues long. Between the trimmed V and J ends, which lost 3 bases and 3 bases, there was a span of 17 bases. Germline loops: CDR1 MDHEN, CDR2 SYDVKM.

This sequence joins TRBV19 and TRBJ1-4, with D possibly being TRBD1 (5 bases). This CDR3 spans 14 amino acids. Between the trimmed V and J ends, which lost 5 bases and 7 bases, there was a span of 14 bases. Germline V gene lookup returns CDR1 LNHDA and CDR2 SQIVND (reference sequence). The CDR3 DNA is TGTGCCAGTAGTTCAAGACAGTTGATTGAAAAACTGTTTTTT. Encoded protein: CASSSRQLIEKLFF.

V usage is TRBV7-2 and J usage is TRBJ2-7; 8 bases fit TRBD2. Losses at the gene ends were 5 bases for V and 6 bases for J; bases not matched to a gene: 9. The germline CDR1 and CDR2 sequences are SGHTA and FQGNSA. The CDR3 is made up of 14 amino acids. CDR3 nucleotides: TGTGCCAGCAGCAGGGGACTAGGGAAGGGCGAGCAGTACTTC. Amino acid sequence: CASSRGLGKGEQYF.